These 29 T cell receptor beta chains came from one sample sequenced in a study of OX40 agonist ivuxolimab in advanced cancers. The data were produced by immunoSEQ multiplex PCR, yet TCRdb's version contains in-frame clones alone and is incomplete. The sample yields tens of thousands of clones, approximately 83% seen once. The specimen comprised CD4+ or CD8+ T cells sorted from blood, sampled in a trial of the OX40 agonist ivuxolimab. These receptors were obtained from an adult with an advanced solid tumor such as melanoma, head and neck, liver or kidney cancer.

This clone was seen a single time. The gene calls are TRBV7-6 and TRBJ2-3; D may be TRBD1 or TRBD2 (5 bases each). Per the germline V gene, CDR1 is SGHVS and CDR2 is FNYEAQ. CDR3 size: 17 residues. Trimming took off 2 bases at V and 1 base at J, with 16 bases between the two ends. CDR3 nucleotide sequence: TGTGCCAGCAGCTTAATGAGTAGCCAGGGAGGCACAGATACGCAGTATTTT. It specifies CASSLMSSQGGTDTQYF.

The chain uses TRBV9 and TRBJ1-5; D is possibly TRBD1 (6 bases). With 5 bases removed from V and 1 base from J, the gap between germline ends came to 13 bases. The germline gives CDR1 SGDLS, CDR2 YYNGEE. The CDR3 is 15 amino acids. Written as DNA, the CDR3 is TGTGCCAGCAGTAAAGGGGGGCTGAGCAATCAGCCCCAGCATTTT. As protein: CASSKGGLSNQPQHF.

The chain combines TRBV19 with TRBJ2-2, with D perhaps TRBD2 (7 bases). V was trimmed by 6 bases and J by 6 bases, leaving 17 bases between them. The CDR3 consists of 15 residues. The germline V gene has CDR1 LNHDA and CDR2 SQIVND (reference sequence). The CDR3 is CASRGLREGAGELFF. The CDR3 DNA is TGTGCCAGTAGGGGACTGAGGGAGGGGGCCGGGGAGCTGTTTTTT.

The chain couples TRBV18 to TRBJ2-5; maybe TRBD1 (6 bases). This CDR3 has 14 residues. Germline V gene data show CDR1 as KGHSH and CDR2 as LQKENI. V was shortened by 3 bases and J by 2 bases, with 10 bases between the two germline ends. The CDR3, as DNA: TGTGCCAGCTCACCCCGGACAGATCAAGAGACCCAGTACTTC. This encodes CASSPRTDQETQYF.

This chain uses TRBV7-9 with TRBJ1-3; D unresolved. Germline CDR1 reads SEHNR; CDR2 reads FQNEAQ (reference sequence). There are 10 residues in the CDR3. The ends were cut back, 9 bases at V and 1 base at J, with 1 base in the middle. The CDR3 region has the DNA TGTGCCAGTTCTGGAAACACCATATATTTT. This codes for CASSGNTIYF.

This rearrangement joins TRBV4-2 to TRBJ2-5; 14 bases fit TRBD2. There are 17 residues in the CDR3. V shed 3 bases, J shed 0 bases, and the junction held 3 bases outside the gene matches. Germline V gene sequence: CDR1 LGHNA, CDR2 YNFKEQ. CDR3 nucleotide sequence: TGTGCCAGCAGCCACGGGACTAGCGGGGGCAACCAAGAGACCCAGTACTTC. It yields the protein CASSHGTSGGNQETQYF.

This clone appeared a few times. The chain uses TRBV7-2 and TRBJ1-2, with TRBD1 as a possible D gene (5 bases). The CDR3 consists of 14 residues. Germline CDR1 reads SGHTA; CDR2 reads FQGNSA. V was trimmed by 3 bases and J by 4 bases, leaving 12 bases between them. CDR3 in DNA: TGTGCCAGCAGCTTTTGGGGCCAGCTCTATGGCTACACCTTC. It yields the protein CASSFWGQLYGYTF.

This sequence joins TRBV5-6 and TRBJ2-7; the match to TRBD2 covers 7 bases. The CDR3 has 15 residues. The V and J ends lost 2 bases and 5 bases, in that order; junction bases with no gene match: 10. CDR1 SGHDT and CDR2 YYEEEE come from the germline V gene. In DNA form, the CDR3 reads TGTGCCAGCAGCTTTCTGGAGCGGGGTTCCCACGAGCAGTACTTC. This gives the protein CASSFLERGSHEQYF. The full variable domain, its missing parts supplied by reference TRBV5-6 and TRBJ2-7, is DAGVTQSPTHLIKTRGQQVTLRCSPKSGHDTVSWYQQALGQGPQFIFQYYEEEERQRGNFPDRFSGHQFPNYSSELNVNALLLGDSALYLCASSFLERGSHEQYFGPGTRLTVT.

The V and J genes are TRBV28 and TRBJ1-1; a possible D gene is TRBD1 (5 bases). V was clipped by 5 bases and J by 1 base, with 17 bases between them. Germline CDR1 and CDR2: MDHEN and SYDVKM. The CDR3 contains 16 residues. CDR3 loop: CASSPLGRGWNTEAFF. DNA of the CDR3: TGTGCCAGCAGTCCCCTCGGGAGGGGCTGGAACACTGAAGCTTTCTTT.

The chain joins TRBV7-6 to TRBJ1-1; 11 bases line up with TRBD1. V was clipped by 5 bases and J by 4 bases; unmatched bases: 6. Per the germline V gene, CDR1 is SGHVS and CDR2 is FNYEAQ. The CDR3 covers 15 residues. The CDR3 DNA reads TGTGCCAGCAGCCCATCGGGACAGGGGGGCACTGAAGCTTTCTTT. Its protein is CASSPSGQGGTEAFF.

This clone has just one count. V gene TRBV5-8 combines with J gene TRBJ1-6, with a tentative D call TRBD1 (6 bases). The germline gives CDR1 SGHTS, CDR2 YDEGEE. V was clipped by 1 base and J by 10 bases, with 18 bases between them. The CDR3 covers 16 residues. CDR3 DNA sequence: TGTGCCAGCAGCTTGCTCTTCGGGGGCGCGGGATCACCCCTCCACTTT. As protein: CASSLLFGGAGSPLHF.

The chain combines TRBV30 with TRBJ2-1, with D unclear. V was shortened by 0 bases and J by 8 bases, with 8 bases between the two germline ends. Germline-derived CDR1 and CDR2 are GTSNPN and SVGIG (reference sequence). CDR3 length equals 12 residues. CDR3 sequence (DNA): TGTGCCTGGAGTGTGAGTTCCTATGAGCAGTTCTTC. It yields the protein CAWSVSSYEQFF. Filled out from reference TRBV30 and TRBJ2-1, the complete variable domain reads SQTIHQWPATLVQPVGSPLSLECTVEGTSNPNLYWYRQAAGRGLQLLFYSVGIGQISSEVPQNLSASRPQDRQFILSSKKLLLSDSGFYLCAWSVSSYEQFFGPGTRLTVL.

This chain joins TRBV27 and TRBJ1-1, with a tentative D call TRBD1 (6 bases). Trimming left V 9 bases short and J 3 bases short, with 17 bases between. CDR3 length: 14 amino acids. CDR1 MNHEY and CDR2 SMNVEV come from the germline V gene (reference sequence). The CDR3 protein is CASKTGSEYTEAFF. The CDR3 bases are TGTGCCAGTAAAACAGGGTCGGAGTACACTGAAGCTTTCTTT.

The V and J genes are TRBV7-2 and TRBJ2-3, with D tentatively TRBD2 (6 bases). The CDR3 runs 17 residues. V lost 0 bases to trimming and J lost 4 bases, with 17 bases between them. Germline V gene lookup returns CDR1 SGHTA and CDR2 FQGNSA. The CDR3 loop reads CASSLAVRLVIPDTQYF. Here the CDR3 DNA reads TGTGCCAGCAGCTTAGCCGTGAGACTAGTGATACCAGATACGCAGTATTTT.

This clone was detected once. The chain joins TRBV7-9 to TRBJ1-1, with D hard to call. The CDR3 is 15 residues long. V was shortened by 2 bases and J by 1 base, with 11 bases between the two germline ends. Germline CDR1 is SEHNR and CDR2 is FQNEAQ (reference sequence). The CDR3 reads CASSLWEGTNTEAFF. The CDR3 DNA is TGTGCCAGCAGCTTATGGGAGGGAACGAACACTGAAGCTTTCTTT.

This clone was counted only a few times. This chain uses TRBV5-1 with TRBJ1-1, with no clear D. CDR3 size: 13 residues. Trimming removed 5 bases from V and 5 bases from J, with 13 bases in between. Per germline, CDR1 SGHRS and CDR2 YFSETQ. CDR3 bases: TGCGCCAGCAGAGGGCGTATGGGGACTGAAGCTTTCTTT. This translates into CASRGRMGTEAFF.

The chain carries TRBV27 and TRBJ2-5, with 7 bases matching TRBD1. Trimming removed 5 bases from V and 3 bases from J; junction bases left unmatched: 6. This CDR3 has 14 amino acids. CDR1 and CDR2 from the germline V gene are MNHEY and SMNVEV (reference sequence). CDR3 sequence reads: CASSLLGQEETQYF. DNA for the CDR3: TGTGCCAGCAGTCTGCTCGGACAGGAAGAGACCCAGTACTTC.

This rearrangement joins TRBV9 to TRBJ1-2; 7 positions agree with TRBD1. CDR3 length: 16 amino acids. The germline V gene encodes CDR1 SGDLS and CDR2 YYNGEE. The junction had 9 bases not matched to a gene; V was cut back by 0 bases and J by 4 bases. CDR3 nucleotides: TGTGCCAGCAGCGTAGATGGAGGGGGCATGGGCTATGGCTACACCTTC. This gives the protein CASSVDGGGMGYGYTF.

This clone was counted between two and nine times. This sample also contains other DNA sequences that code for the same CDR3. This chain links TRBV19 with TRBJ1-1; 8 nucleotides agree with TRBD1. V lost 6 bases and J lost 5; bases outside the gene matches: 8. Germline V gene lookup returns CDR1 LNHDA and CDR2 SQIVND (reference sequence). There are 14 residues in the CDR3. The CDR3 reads CASSPGGLGTEAFF. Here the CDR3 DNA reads TGTGCCAGTAGCCCAGGGGGCTTAGGGACTGAAGCTTTCTTT.

The CDR3 spells CASSKGHGYTF. CDR3 in DNA: TGTGCCAGCAGCAAAGGGCATGGCTACACCTTC. The rearrangement links TRBV27 to TRBJ1-2; no clear D. Germline CDR1 reads MNHEY; CDR2 reads SMNVEV (reference sequence). Deletions cut 6 bases from V and 6 bases from J, with 8 bases between. The length of the CDR3 is 11 residues.

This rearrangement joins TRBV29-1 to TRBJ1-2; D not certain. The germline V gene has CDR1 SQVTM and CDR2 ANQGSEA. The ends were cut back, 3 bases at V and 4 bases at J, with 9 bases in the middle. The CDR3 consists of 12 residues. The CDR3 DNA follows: TGCAGCGTTGAGCCAACTAGCTATGGCTACACCTTC. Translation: CSVEPTSYGYTF.

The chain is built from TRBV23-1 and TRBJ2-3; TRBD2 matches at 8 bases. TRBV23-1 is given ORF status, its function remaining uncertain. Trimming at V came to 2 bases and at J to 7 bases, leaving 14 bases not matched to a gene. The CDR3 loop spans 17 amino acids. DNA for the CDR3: TGCGCCAGCAGTCAACCCTTCTGGCGGGGGGCTCCCCATACGCAGTATTTT. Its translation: CASSQPFWRGAPHTQYF.

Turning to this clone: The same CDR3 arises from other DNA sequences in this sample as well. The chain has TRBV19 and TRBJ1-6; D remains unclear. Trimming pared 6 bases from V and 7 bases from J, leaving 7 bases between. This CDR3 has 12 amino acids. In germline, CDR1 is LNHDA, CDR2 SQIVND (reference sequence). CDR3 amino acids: CASSSWNSPLHF. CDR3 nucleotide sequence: TGTGCCAGTAGCTCGTGGAATTCACCCCTCCACTTT. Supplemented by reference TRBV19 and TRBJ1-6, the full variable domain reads DGGITQSPKYLFRKEGQNVTLSCEQNLNHDAMYWYRQDPGQGLRLIYYSQIVNDFQKGDIAEGYSVSREKKESFPLTVTSAQKNPTAFYLCASSSWNSPLHFGNGTRLTVT.

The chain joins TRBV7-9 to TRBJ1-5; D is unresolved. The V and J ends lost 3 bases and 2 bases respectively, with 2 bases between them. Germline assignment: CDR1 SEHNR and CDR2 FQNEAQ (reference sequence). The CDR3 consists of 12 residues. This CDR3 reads CASSLGNQPQHF. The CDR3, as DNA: TGTGCCAGCAGCTTGGGCAATCAGCCCCAGCATTTT.

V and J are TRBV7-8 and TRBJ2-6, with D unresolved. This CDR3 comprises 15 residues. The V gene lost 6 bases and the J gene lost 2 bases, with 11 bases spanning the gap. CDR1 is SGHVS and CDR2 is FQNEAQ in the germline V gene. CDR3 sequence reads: CASRSSGTGANVLTF. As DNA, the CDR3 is TGTGCCAGCAGATCCAGTGGGACTGGGGCCAACGTCCTGACTTTC.

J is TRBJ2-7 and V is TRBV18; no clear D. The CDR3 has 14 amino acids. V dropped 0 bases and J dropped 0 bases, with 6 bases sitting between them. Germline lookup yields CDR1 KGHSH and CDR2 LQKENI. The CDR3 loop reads CASSPPGFSYEQYF. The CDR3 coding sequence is TGTGCCAGCTCACCACCGGGGTTCTCCTACGAGCAGTACTTC.

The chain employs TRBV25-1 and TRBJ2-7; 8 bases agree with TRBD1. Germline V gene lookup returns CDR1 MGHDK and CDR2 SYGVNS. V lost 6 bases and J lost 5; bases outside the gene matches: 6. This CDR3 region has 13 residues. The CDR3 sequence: CASRKDRAHEQYF. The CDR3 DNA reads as TGTGCCAGCAGGAAGGACAGGGCCCACGAGCAGTACTTC.

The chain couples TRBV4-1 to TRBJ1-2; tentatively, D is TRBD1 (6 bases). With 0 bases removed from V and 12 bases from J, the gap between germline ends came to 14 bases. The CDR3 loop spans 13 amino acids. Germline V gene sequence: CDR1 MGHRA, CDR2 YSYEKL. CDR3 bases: TGCGCCAGCAGCCAAGATTTAAACAGGGTGAACACCTTC. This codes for CASSQDLNRVNTF.

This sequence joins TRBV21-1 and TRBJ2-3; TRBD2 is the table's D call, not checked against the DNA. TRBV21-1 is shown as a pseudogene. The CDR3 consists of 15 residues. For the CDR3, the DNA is TGTGCCAGCAGCAAAGTGAGGGAGTCGAGGAAGAGGCAGTATTTT. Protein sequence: CASSKVRESRKRQYF.